The 14 T cell receptor beta chains reported below all come from one sample, sequenced in a study of blood T cell repertoires in COVID-19. Repertoires were generated with immunoSEQ multiplex PCR, while TCRdb's copy carries only in-frame clones and drops some. The data show around 220,000 clones, roughly 90% seen once. The sample taken for sequencing was peripheral blood. The source of these receptors is a man aged 40-55 years with active or convalescent COVID-19.

The chain joins TRBV27 to TRBJ1-1; D unclear. The CDR3 spans 14 residues. Between the trimmed V and J ends, which lost 2 bases and 7 bases, there was a span of 14 bases. Per the germline V gene, CDR1 is MNHEY and CDR2 is SMNVEV (reference sequence). Here the CDR3 reads CASSLMSADNEAFF. CDR3 sequence (DNA): TGTGCCAGCAGTTTAATGAGCGCGGATAATGAAGCTTTCTTT.

The chain links TRBV5-8 to TRBJ2-1; D is undetermined. The CDR3 spans 12 residues. CDR1 SGHTS and CDR2 YDEGEE come from the germline V gene. Trimming stripped 1 base from V and 6 bases from J, with 5 bases between. The CDR3 region is CASSLYSNEQFF. The CDR3 coding sequence is TGTGCCAGCAGCTTGTATAGCAATGAGCAGTTCTTC.

This clone came up once. This chain uses TRBV9 with TRBJ1-5; TRBD1 might be the D (6 bases). The V and J ends lost 4 bases and 3 bases respectively, with 14 bases between them. The V gene's germline CDR1 is SGDLS and CDR2 YYNGEE. This CDR3 region has 15 residues. The CDR3 reads CASSLTGSANQPQHF. CDR3 DNA: TGTGCCAGCAGCTTAACAGGGTCCGCCAATCAGCCCCAGCATTTT.

The rearrangement links TRBV29-1 to TRBJ1-2; D is perhaps TRBD1 (5 bases). There are 13 residues in the CDR3. Germline values: CDR1 SQVTM, CDR2 ANQGSEA. Deletions cut 0 bases from V and 8 bases from J, with 13 bases between. This CDR3 is CSVEESQGRGYTF. The CDR3 region has the DNA TGCAGCGTTGAAGAGTCCCAGGGCCGGGGCTACACCTTC.

The chain links TRBV15 to TRBJ1-6; D possibly corresponds to TRBD1 (5 bases). Germline V lookup: CDR1 LNHNV, CDR2 YYDKDF (reference sequence). V shed 0 bases and J shed 5 bases, with 8 bases lying between them. The CDR3 is 15 amino acids. CDR3 amino acids: CATSRDDRNNSPLHF. As DNA, the CDR3 is TGTGCCACCAGCAGAGATGACAGAAATAATTCACCCCTCCACTTT. The variable domain in full, with the rest retrieved from reference TRBV15 and TRBJ1-6, is DAMVIQNPRYQVTQFGKPVTLSCSQTLNHNVMYWYQQKSSQAPKLLFHYYDKDFNNEADTPDNFQSRRPNTSFCFLDIRSPGLGDTAMYLCATSRDDRNNSPLHFGNGTRLTVT.

This clone appeared once. The chain has TRBV2 and TRBJ1-1; no firm D call. The CDR3 sequence is 13 residues long. The germline V gene has CDR1 SNHLY and CDR2 FYNNEI. Trimming stripped 7 bases from V and 2 bases from J, with 11 bases between. The CDR3 DNA is TGTGCCAGCATTTATGCAGAAAACACTGAAGCTTTCTTT. Translated: CASIYAENTEAFF.

V and J are TRBV29-1 and TRBJ1-2; D may be TRBD1 (6 bases). V lost 6 bases, J lost 4 bases, and 12 bases lay in between. Per the germline V gene, CDR1 is SQVTM and CDR2 is ANQGSEA. The CDR3 extends over 12 amino acids. CDR3 region: CSVITGSYGYTF. The CDR3 DNA reads TGCAGCGTCATAACAGGGTCCTATGGCTACACCTTC.

This chain connects TRBV10-1 to TRBJ2-5; D remains ambiguous. The V and J ends lost 6 bases and 1 base respectively, with 12 bases between them. CDR1 is WNHNN, CDR2 SYGVQD, per germline (reference sequence). The CDR3 spans 14 residues. CDR3 DNA: TGCGCCAGCAGCGCTCGAGGCTCCCAAGAGACCCAGTACTTC. It is translated as CASSARGSQETQYF.

CDR3 in DNA: TGCAGCGCTGTTCCGGGACAGGGGGTCACTGAAGCTTTCTTT. It yields the protein CSAVPGQGVTEAFF. V gene TRBV29-1 combines with J gene TRBJ1-1; 11 bases map to TRBD1. Germline V CDR1 and CDR2: SQVTM, ANQGSEA. This CDR3 region has 14 residues. V was clipped by 7 bases and J by 4 bases; unmatched bases: 8.

The genes are TRBV12-3 or TRBV12-4 and TRBJ1-1; tentatively, D is TRBD1 (5 bases). V was shortened by 6 bases and J by 3 bases, with 8 bases between the two germline ends. This CDR3 has 12 residues. The CDR3: CASSPGYTEAFF. CDR3 nucleotide sequence: TGTGCCAGCAGCCCAGGGTACACTGAAGCTTTCTTT.

V gene TRBV3-1 (or the pseudogene TRBV3-2) combines with J gene TRBJ1-5; D might be TRBD1 (5 bases). CDR3 length: 19 residues. V lost 3 bases, J lost 0 bases, and 21 bases lay in between. Germline CDR1 reads LGHDT; CDR2 reads YNNKEL (reference sequence). Here the CDR3 reads CASSQAYPGTSYSNQPQHF. CDR3 coding DNA: TGTGCCAGCAGCCAGGCATATCCAGGGACTTCCTATAGCAATCAGCCCCAGCATTTT.

The V call is TRBV7-3, the J call TRBJ2-6; D uncertain. The V end lost 4 bases, the J end lost 2 bases, and 3 bases lay between the germline ends. The length of the CDR3 is 13 residues. Per the germline V gene, CDR1 is SGHTA and CDR2 is FQGTGA. CDR3 nucleotide sequence: TGTGCCAGCAGCTCTGCTGGGGCCAACGTCCTGACTTTC. Its protein is CASSSAGANVLTF.

The chain recombines TRBV3-1 (or the pseudogene TRBV3-2) with TRBJ1-2; 10 bases line up with TRBD1. V dropped 4 bases and J dropped 2; count of bases not matched to a gene: 1. This CDR3 is built from 14 residues. The germline V gene encodes CDR1 LGHDT and CDR2 YNNKEL (reference sequence). CDR3 DNA: TGTGCCAGCAGCCCGACAGGGGGCAACTATGGCTACACCTTC. The encoded protein is CASSPTGGNYGYTF.

This chain links TRBV5-4 with TRBJ1-5; TRBD1 aligns across 9 bases. CDR3 length: 15 residues. The trim removed 4 bases at V and 4 bases at J, leaving 6 bases unmatched. Germline-derived CDR1 and CDR2 are SGHNT and YYREEE (reference sequence). This CDR3 reads CASSAGTGSNQPQHF. The CDR3 coding sequence is TGTGCCAGCAGCGCCGGGACAGGGTCGAATCAGCCCCAGCATTTT.